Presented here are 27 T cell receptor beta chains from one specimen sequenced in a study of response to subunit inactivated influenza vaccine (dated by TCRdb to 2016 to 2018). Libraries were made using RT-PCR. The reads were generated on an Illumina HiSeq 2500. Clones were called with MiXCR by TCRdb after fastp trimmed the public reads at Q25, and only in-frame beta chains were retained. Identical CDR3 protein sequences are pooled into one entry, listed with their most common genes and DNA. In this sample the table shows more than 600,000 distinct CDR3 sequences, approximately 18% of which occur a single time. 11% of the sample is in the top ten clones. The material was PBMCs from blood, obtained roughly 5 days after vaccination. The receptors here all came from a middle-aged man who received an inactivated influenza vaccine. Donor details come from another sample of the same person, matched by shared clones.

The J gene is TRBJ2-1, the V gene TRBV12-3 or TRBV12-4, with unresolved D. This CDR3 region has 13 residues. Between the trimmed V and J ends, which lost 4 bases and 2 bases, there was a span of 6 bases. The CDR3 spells CASSSQPYNEQFF. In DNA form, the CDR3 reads TGTGCCAGCAGTTCGCAGCCCTACAATGAGCAGTTCTTC.

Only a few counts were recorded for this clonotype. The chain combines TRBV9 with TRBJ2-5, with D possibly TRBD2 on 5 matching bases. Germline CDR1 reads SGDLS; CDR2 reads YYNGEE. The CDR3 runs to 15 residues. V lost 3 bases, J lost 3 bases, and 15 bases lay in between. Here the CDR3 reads CASSAFPGLKETQYF. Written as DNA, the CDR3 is TGTGCCAGCAGCGCTTTCCCCGGACTCAAAGAGACCCAGTACTTC.

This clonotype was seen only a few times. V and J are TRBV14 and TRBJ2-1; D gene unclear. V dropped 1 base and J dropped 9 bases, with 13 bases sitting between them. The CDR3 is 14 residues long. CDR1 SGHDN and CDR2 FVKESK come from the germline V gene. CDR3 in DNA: TGTGCCAGCAGCCAAGCAAACATAGGCAGTGAGCAGTTCTTC. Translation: CASSQANIGSEQFF.

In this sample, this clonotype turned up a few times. CDR3 nucleotide sequence: TGTGCCATCAGTGAGTCGGGGGGCGGAGTTGAAGCTTTCTTT. This sequence encodes CAISESGGGVEAFF. The genes are TRBV10-3 and TRBJ1-1; D may be TRBD1 (6 bases). Trimming took 0 bases from V and 7 from J, leaving 12 bases between them. Looked up from germline, CDR1 is ENHRY and CDR2 is SYGVKD. The CDR3 length is 14 residues.

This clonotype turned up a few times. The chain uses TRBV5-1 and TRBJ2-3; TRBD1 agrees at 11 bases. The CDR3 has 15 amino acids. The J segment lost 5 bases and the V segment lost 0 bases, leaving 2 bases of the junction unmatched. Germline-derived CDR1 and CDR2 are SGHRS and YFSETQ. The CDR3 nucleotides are TGCGCCAGCAGCTTGGACGGGACAGGGGGAGATACGCAGTATTTT. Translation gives CASSLDGTGGDTQYF.

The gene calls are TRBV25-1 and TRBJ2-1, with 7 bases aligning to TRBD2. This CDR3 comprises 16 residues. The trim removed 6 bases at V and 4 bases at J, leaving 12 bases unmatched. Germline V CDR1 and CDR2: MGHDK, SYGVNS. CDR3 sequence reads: CASSPPGGLRYNEQFF. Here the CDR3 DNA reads TGTGCCAGCAGCCCTCCCGGGGGACTACGTTACAATGAGCAGTTCTTC.

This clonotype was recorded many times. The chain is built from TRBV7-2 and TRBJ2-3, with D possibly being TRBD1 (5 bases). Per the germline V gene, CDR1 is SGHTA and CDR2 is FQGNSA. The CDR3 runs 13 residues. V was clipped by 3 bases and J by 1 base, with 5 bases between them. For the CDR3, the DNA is TGTGCCAGCAGCTTCAGGGGCACAGATACGCAGTATTTT. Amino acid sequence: CASSFRGTDTQYF.

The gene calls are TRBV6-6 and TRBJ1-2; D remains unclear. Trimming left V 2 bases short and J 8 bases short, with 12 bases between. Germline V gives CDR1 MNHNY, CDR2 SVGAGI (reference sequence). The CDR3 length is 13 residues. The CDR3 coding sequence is TGTGCCAGCAGTTACGGAGGGTTTAGCGGCTACACCTTC. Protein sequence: CASSYGGFSGYTF.

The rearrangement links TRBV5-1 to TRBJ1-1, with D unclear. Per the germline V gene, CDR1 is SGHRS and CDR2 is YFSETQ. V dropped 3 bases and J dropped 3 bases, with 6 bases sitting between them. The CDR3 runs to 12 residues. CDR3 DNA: TGCGCCAGCAGCTCAGCCTACACTGAAGCTTTCTTT. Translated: CASSSAYTEAFF.

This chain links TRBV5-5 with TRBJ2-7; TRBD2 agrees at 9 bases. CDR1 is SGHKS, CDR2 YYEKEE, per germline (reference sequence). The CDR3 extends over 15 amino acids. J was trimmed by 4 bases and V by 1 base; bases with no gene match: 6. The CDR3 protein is CASSLSSGADYEQYF. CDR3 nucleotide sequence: TGTGCCAGCAGCTTGTCTAGCGGGGCTGATTACGAGCAGTACTTC.

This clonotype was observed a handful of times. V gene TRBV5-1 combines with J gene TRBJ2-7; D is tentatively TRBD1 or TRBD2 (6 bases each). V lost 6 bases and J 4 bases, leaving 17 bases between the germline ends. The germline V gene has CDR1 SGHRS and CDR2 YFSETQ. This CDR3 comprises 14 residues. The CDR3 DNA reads TGCGCCAGCAACAGCGGTGAGGGGGGTTACGAGCAGTACTTC. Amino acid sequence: CASNSGEGGYEQYF.

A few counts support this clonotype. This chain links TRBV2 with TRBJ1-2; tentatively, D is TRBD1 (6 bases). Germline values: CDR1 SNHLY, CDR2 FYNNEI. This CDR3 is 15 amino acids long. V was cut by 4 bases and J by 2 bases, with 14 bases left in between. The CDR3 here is CASSGWGDRNYGYTF. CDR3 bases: TGTGCCAGCAGTGGATGGGGCGACAGGAACTATGGCTACACCTTC.

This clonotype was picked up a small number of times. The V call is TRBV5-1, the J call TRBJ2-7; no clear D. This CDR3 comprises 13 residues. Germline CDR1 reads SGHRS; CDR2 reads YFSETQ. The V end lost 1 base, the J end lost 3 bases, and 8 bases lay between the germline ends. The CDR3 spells CASSLLGHYEQYF. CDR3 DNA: TGCGCCAGCAGCTTGCTAGGCCACTACGAGCAGTACTTC. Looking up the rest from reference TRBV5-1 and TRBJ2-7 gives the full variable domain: KAGVTQTPRYLIKTRGQQVTLSCSPISGHRSVSWYQQTPGQGLQFLFEYFSETQRNKGNFPGRFSGRQFSNSRSEMNVSTLELGDSALYLCASSLLGHYEQYFGPGTRLTVT.

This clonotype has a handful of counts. For the CDR3, the DNA is TGTGCCAGCAGCCAAACCGGGACAGGGCGCGAGCAGTACTTC. It encodes CASSQTGTGREQYF. This chain joins TRBV3-1 and TRBJ2-7; TRBD1 matches 9 bases. V lost 2 bases and J lost 6; bases outside the gene matches: 5. The germline V gene has CDR1 LGHDT and CDR2 YNNKEL (reference sequence). The CDR3 is 14 residues long.

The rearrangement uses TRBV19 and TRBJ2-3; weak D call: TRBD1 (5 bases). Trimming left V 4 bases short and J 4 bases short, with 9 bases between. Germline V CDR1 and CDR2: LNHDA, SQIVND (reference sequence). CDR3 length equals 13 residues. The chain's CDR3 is CASSTGNADTQYF. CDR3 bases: TGTGCCAGTAGTACAGGGAACGCAGATACGCAGTATTTT.

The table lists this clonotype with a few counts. The CDR3 region is CASSLGGGTDQPQHF. The CDR3 DNA reads TGTGCCAGCAGCTTAGGAGGCGGTACGGATCAGCCCCAGCATTTT. This chain uses TRBV7-9 with TRBJ1-5; D is undetermined. This CDR3 region has 15 residues. Per germline, CDR1 SEHNR and CDR2 FQNEAQ (reference sequence). The germline V and J ends were trimmed by 1 base and 5 bases, with 12 bases remaining between them.

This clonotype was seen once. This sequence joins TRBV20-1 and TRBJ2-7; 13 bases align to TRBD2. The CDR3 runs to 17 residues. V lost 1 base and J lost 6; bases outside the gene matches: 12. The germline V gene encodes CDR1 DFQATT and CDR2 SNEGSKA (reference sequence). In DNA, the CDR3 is TGCAGTGCTAGAGCAAACCGTGGACTAGCGGGAGTCACCGAGCAGTACTTC. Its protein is CSARANRGLAGVTEQYF.

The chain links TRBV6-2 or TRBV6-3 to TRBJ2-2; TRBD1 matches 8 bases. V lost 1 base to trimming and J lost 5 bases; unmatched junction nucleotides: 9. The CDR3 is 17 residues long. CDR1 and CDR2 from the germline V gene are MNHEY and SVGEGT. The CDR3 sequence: CASSYLDRAYRTGELFF. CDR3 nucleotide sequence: TGTGCCAGCAGTTACTTGGACAGGGCCTATCGGACCGGGGAGCTGTTTTTT.

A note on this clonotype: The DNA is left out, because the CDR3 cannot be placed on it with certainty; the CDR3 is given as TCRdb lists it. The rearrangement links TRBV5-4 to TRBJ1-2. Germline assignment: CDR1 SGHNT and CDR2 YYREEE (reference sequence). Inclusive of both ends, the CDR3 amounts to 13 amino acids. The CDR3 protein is CASSLAFGNGYTF.

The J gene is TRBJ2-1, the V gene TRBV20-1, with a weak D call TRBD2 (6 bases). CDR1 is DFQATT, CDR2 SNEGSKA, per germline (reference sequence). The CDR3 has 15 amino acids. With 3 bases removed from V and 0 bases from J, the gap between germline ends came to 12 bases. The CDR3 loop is CSARLGSGSYNEQFF. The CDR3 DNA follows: TGCAGTGCTAGGCTGGGTAGCGGCTCCTACAATGAGCAGTTCTTC.

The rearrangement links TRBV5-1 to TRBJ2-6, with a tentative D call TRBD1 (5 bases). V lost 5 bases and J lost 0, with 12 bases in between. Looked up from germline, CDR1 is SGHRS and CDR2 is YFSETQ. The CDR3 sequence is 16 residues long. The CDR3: CASRGATVSGANVLTF. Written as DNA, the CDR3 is TGCGCCAGCAGAGGGGCCACCGTCTCTGGGGCCAACGTCCTGACTTTC.

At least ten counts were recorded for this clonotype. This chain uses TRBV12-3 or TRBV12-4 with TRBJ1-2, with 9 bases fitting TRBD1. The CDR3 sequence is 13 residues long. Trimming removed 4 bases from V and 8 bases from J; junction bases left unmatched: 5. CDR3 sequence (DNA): TGTGCCAGCAGTTCACAGGGGGCCTCCGGCTACACCTTC. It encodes CASSSQGASGYTF.

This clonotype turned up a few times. The CDR3 spells CSVRVPLGTYEQYF. CDR3 sequence (DNA): TGCAGTGTTCGAGTCCCCTTGGGAACCTACGAGCAGTACTTC. The rearrangement joins TRBV20-1 to TRBJ2-7, with no clear D. The length of the CDR3 is 14 residues. Trimming stripped 7 bases from V and 2 bases from J, with 18 bases between. Germline CDR1 DFQATT, CDR2 SNEGSKA (reference sequence).

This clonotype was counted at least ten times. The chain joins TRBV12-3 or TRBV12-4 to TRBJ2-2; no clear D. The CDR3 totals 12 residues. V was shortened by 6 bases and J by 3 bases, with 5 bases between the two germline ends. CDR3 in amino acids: CASRWDTGELFF. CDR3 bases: TGTGCCAGCAGATGGGACACCGGGGAGCTGTTTTTT.

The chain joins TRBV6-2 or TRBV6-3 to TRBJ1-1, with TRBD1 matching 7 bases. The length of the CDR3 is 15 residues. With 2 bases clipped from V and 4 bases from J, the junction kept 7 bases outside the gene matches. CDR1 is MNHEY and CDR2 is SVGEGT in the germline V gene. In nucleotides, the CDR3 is TGTGCCAGCAGTTACGATTTGGGACAGATCACTGAAGCTTTCTTT. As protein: CASSYDLGQITEAFF.

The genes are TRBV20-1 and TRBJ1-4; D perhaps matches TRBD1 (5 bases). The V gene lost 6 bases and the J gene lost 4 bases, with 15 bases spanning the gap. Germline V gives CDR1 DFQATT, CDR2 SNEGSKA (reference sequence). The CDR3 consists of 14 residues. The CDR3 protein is CSARSGGNNEKLFF. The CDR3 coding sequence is TGCAGTGCACGATCCGGGGGGAATAATGAAAAACTGTTTTTT.

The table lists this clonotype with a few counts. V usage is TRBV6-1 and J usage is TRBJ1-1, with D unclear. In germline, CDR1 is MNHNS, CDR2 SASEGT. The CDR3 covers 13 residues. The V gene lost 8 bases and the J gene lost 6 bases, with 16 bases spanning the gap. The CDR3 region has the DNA TGTGCCAGCGCAAGAAGGAGGTACGCTGAAGCTTTCTTT. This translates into CASARRRYAEAFF.